The next 27 T cell receptor beta chains were all read from a single sample in a study of cytomegalovirus exposure and HLA in healthy donors. The PCR was carried out with 60 Vbeta primers and 13 Jbeta primers. Measured with immunoSEQ multiplex PCR; TCRdb has only the in-frame clones, and not every one. This table has 130,000 to 150,000 clones, about four fifths appearing once. The sample comprised PBMCs. All receptors come from a man aged 25-45 years in good health and CMV-seronegative.

This clone was recorded at least ten times. The CDR3 coding sequence is TGCAGCGTTGAGGGTCGGGGGAACGGGGCCCAGTACTTC. Its protein product is CSVEGRGNGAQYF. This chain joins TRBV29-1 and TRBJ2-5; maybe TRBD2 (6 bases). Germline loops: CDR1 SQVTM, CDR2 ANQGSEA. The CDR3 consists of 13 residues. Trimming pared 3 bases from V and 9 bases from J, leaving 17 bases between.

The rearrangement joins TRBV5-1 to TRBJ1-3; 7 bases map to TRBD1. Germline V CDR1 and CDR2: SGHRS, YFSETQ. The ends lost 4 bases at V and 0 bases at J; junction bases unmatched: 7. This CDR3 is 16 amino acids long. This CDR3 is CASSREDRSSGNTIYF. The CDR3 DNA sequence: TGCGCCAGCAGCCGCGAGGACAGGTCCTCTGGAAACACCATATATTTT.

The J gene is TRBJ1-1, the V gene TRBV30; the D gene is possibly TRBD1 (5 bases). Germline CDR1 and CDR2: GTSNPN and SVGIG (reference sequence). The CDR3 has 12 amino acids. The V end lost 2 bases, the J end lost 4 bases, and 8 bases lay between the germline ends. CDR3 coding DNA: TGTGCCTGGAGTATAGGGGTCACTGAAGCTTTCTTT. This sequence encodes CAWSIGVTEAFF. Looking up the rest from reference TRBV30 and TRBJ1-1 gives the full variable domain: SQTIHQWPATLVQPVGSPLSLECTVEGTSNPNLYWYRQAAGRGLQLLFYSVGIGQISSEVPQNLSASRPQDRQFILSSKKLLLSDSGFYLCAWSIGVTEAFFGQGTRLTVV.

This clone ranks as medium-sized. This chain's CDR3 is CASRGVAGTYEQYF. CDR3 in DNA: TGTGCCAGCAGAGGGGTAGCGGGGACCTACGAGCAGTACTTC. V usage is TRBV6-1 and J usage is TRBJ2-7; 8 bases are shared with TRBD2. With V trimmed by 6 bases and J by 2 bases, 6 bases remained unmatched. The CDR3 extends over 14 amino acids. Germline V gene lookup returns CDR1 MNHNS and CDR2 SASEGT.

This chain uses TRBV5-1 with TRBJ2-7; tentatively, D is TRBD1 (5 bases). CDR3 size: 12 residues. The germline V and J ends were trimmed by 1 base and 3 bases, with 5 bases remaining between them. Germline V CDR1 and CDR2: SGHRS, YFSETQ. The CDR3 DNA follows: TGCGCCAGCAGCTTGACAGGCTACGAGCAGTACTTC. This gives the protein CASSLTGYEQYF.

The chain is built from TRBV5-1 and TRBJ1-2, with 7 positions matching TRBD1. CDR3 length equals 16 residues. J lost 6 bases, V lost 2 bases, and 13 bases had no gene match. Germline-derived CDR1 and CDR2 are SGHRS and YFSETQ. CDR3 protein: CASSFAGGQPRDGYTF. Written as DNA, the CDR3 is TGCGCCAGCAGCTTCGCGGGGGGACAGCCGAGGGATGGCTACACCTTC.

V is TRBV15 and J is TRBJ2-5, with 8 bases fitting TRBD2. Matching the DNA end better, TRBJ2-7 makes the J call doubtful. The germline gives CDR1 LNHNV, CDR2 YYDKDF (reference sequence). The CDR3 length is 19 residues. CDR3 amino acids: CATSRVALLGGSGVYEQYF. The DNA for the CDR3 is TGTGCCACCAGCAGAGTCGCACTGCTGGGGGGTAGCGGGGTCTACGAGCAGTACTTC.

The chain couples TRBV2 to TRBJ2-1; 7 nucleotides match TRBD2. Trimming cost V 6 bases and J 0 bases; bases outside gene matches: 8. The CDR3 consists of 16 residues. Looked up from germline, CDR1 is SNHLY and CDR2 is FYNNEI. This CDR3 reads CASSYFGGSSYNEQFF. DNA of the CDR3: TGTGCCAGCAGCTACTTCGGGGGGAGCTCCTACAATGAGCAGTTCTTC.

A few counts support this clone. This chain connects TRBV5-5 to TRBJ2-1; tentative D call: TRBD2 (6 bases). The V gene's germline CDR1 is SGHKS and CDR2 YYEKEE (reference sequence). CDR3 length: 15 amino acids. V gave up 0 bases and J gave up 7 bases, with 14 bases separating them. The CDR3 is CASSLVAGMRNEQFF. CDR3 DNA: TGTGCCAGCAGCTTGGTTGCGGGAATGAGGAATGAGCAGTTCTTC.

The J gene is TRBJ2-3, the V gene TRBV19; a weak D match, TRBD1 (5 bases). The germline CDR1 and CDR2 sequences are LNHDA and SQIVND (reference sequence). The CDR3 totals 12 residues. CDR3 residues: CASSGYADTQYF. The CDR3 DNA is TGTGCTTCCTCAGGGTACGCAGATACGCAGTATTTT.

As for this clone: The same CDR3 also results from other DNA sequences found in this sample. The chain carries TRBV30 and TRBJ2-7, with 9 nucleotides matching TRBD1. The CDR3 loop spans 16 amino acids. V lost 2 bases and J lost 3; bases outside the gene matches: 11. CDR1 GTSNPN and CDR2 SVGIG come from the germline V gene (reference sequence). This chain's CDR3 is CAWSIPGQGRDYEQYF. CDR3 sequence (DNA): TGTGCCTGGAGTATACCGGGACAGGGCAGAGACTACGAGCAGTACTTC.

The chain couples TRBV27 to TRBJ2-7; 13 positions match TRBD2. Germline assignment: CDR1 MNHEY and CDR2 SMNVEV (reference sequence). The CDR3 length is 15 residues. V lost 5 bases, J lost 4 bases, and 5 bases stayed unmatched. Here the CDR3 DNA reads TGTGCCAGCAGTCCCCGGACTAGCGGGGGTTACGAGCAGTACTTC. This gives the protein CASSPRTSGGYEQYF.

The rearrangement links TRBV27 to TRBJ1-2, with a possible D match to TRBD1 (6 bases). V dropped 6 bases and J dropped 8 bases, with 13 bases sitting between them. The CDR3 has 12 residues. Germline V lookup: CDR1 MNHEY, CDR2 SMNVEV (reference sequence). CDR3 DNA sequence: TGTGCCAGCAGAGACAGGCGGTACGGCTACACCTTC. This translates into CASRDRRYGYTF.

The genes are TRBV4-2 and TRBJ2-3; the D gene is possibly TRBD2 (6 bases). Trimming took off 0 bases at V and 2 bases at J, with 12 bases between the two ends. CDR3 length: 16 residues. Germline V gives CDR1 LGHNA, CDR2 YNFKEQ. DNA for the CDR3: TGTGCCAGCAGCCAAGAGGACGGGAGAATCACAGATACGCAGTATTTT. Encoded protein: CASSQEDGRITDTQYF.

This rearrangement joins TRBV11-2 to TRBJ1-2; 7 bases line up with TRBD1. The germline CDR1 and CDR2 sequences are SGHAT and FQNNGV. V was clipped by 5 bases and J by 4 bases; unmatched bases: 7. This CDR3 is 14 amino acids long. The CDR3 loop is CASSPIAGGYGYTF. The CDR3 bases are TGTGCCAGCAGCCCGATCGCAGGGGGCTATGGCTACACCTTC. Combining the CDR3 with reference TRBV11-2 and TRBJ1-2 gives the whole variable domain EAGVAQSPRYKIIEKRQSVAFWCNPISGHATLYWYQQILGQGPKLLIQFQNNGVVDDSQLPKDRFSAERLKGVDSTLKIQPAKLEDSAVYLCASSPIAGGYGYTFGSGTRLTVV.

This clone came up once. The CDR3 loop reads CASSFSATSRETQYF. The CDR3, as DNA: TGTGCCAGCAGCTTTTCCGCGACAAGCCGAGAGACCCAGTACTTC. The V call is TRBV11-1, the J call TRBJ2-5; D gene unclear. In germline, CDR1 is SGHAT, CDR2 FQDESV (reference sequence). This CDR3 region has 15 residues. With 3 bases removed from V and 4 bases from J, the gap between germline ends came to 15 bases.

This sequence joins TRBV5-1 and TRBJ2-2; no clear D. The CDR3 is made up of 15 amino acids. Germline values: CDR1 SGHRS, CDR2 YFSETQ. V lost 0 bases and J 4 bases, leaving 10 bases between the germline ends. The CDR3 DNA reads as TGCGCCAGCAGCTTGGTCCCGTCGAGCACCGGGGAGCTGTTTTTT. It encodes CASSLVPSSTGELFF.

This clone was picked up one time. This chain links TRBV5-1 with TRBJ1-1; a weak D match, TRBD1 (5 bases). V was cut by 1 base and J by 6 bases, with 16 bases left in between. CDR3 length equals 15 residues. From germline, CDR1 is SGHRS and CDR2 YFSETQ. CDR3 sequence (DNA): TGCGCCAGCAGCTTGTATAGGGGCGGGAGATCTGAAGCTTTCTTT. As protein: CASSLYRGGRSEAFF.

The chain couples TRBV5-4 to TRBJ2-2; 9 bases are shared with TRBD1. V shed 3 bases, J shed 8 bases, and the junction held 8 bases outside the gene matches. CDR3 length: 15 residues. Germline CDR1 SGHNT, CDR2 YYREEE (reference sequence). The CDR3 is CASSSRDRASGELFF. The CDR3 bases are TGTGCCAGCAGCTCCCGGGACAGGGCGTCAGGGGAGCTGTTTTTT.

The chain uses TRBV6-5 and TRBJ1-4; D is perhaps TRBD1 (5 bases). Germline CDR1 MNHEY, CDR2 SVGAGI. V lost 0 bases and J 7 bases, leaving 15 bases between the germline ends. The CDR3 spans 16 residues. CDR3: CASSYSMGGRGEKLFF. The CDR3 bases are TGTGCCAGCAGTTACTCGATGGGGGGAAGGGGTGAAAAACTGTTTTTT.

The V and J genes are TRBV28 and TRBJ2-2; tentative D call: TRBD2 (5 bases). V lost 5 bases and J lost 5, with 15 bases in between. CDR1 and CDR2 (germline): MDHEN, SYDVKM. There are 15 residues in the CDR3. CDR3 sequence: CASSRTFDGTGELFF. The CDR3 DNA reads TGTGCCAGCAGTCGGACTTTCGACGGGACCGGGGAGCTGTTTTTT.

This clone was detected only a few times. The chain links TRBV4-1 to TRBJ2-7; 8 bases fit TRBD2. CDR1 is MGHRA, CDR2 YSYEKL, per germline. The length of the CDR3 is 15 residues. V was pared by 2 bases and J by 0 bases, with 3 bases of the junction left unmatched. The CDR3 loop reads CASSQRGGSSYEQYF. In nucleotides, the CDR3 is TGCGCCAGCAGCCAACGGGGGGGGAGCTCCTACGAGCAGTACTTC.

The chain uses TRBV6-5 and TRBJ2-1; 8 bases fit TRBD1. The CDR3 is 14 residues long. The ends lost 6 bases at V and 14 bases at J; junction bases unmatched: 15. Germline-derived CDR1 and CDR2 are MNHEY and SVGAGI. The CDR3 sequence: CASRRDAQGAQKFF. In nucleotides, the CDR3 is TGTGCCAGCAGGCGTGATGCTCAGGGGGCGCAGAAGTTCTTC.

V gene TRBV4-1 combines with J gene TRBJ2-1, with TRBD2 matching over 9 bases. V shed 0 bases, J shed 9 bases, and the junction held 15 bases outside the gene matches. Germline loops: CDR1 MGHRA, CDR2 YSYEKL. This CDR3 region has 18 residues. The CDR3 DNA follows: TGCGCCAGCAGCCAAGAGGAATGGCGGACTAGCGTGCTCGGTGAGCAGTTCTTC. Protein: CASSQEEWRTSVLGEQFF.

In regard to this clone: One end of the junction varies from germline; a read error may be responsible. V gene TRBV4-1 combines with J gene TRBJ1-5; 12 positions agree with TRBD1. The V gene's germline CDR1 is MGHRA and CDR2 YSYEKL. The CDR3 consists of 17 residues. The CDR3 DNA reads as TGCGCCAGCAGTCCTCTATCCGGGACAGGGGGCGTTCAGCCCCAGAATTTT. This gives the protein CASSPLSGTGGVQPQNF.

The chain uses TRBV28 and TRBJ1-1, with 8 bases lining up with TRBD1. Germline assignment: CDR1 MDHEN and CDR2 SYDVKM. The CDR3 consists of 13 residues. The V and J ends lost 5 bases and 11 bases, in that order; junction bases with no gene match: 10. CDR3 region: CASSITGGYSAFF. CDR3 coding DNA: TGTGCCAGCAGTATAACAGGGGGTTACAGTGCTTTCTTT.

The DNA for the CDR3 is TGTGCCAGCAGTTACCAATGGACAGGGGCCTACGAGCAGTACTTC. Its translation: CASSYQWTGAYEQYF. The J gene is TRBJ2-7, the V gene TRBV6-5; 9 bases agree with TRBD1. The germline gives CDR1 MNHEY, CDR2 SVGAGI. The CDR3 is made up of 15 amino acids. V was clipped by 2 bases and J by 2 bases; unmatched bases: 4.